This T cell receptor (beta chain) comes out of a study of cytomegalovirus exposure and HLA in healthy donors. Points from the study as a whole: When analyzed later, a missense DCLRE1C variant was found to be linked to TCR beta V- and J-gene trimming.

Primers included in the PCR were 60 Vbeta and 13 Jbeta primers. Repertoires were generated with immunoSEQ multiplex PCR, while TCRdb's copy carries only in-frame clones and drops some. The sample has 120,000 to 150,000 clones; around 80% are singletons. V was pared by 1 base and J by 0 bases, with 15 bases between. CDR3 length: 17 residues. Germline lookup yields CDR1 SGHRS and CDR2 YFSETQ. Comment on this clone: What it binds is not known.

The chain links TRBV5-1 to TRBJ2-3, with no clear D. This clonotype was obtained from a man between 18 and 35 years old in good health and CMV-seropositive. Sample: PBMCs. CDR3 amino acids: CASSLFPPTSSTDTQYF. The CDR3 DNA reads as TGCGCCAGCAGCTTGTTTCCCCCTACTTCTAGCACAGATACGCAGTATTTT.